Listed below are T cell receptor beta chains from one sample, sequenced in a study of shared T cell receptors in the human thymus. Only in-frame clones appear in the TCRdb table, and some are missing; sequencing was by immunoSEQ multiplex PCR. The sample records roughly 500,000 clones, 75% to 85% being singletons. These data were also filed under a second study, of human thymus T cells.

Sequencing was carried out using thymocytes. The receptors here all came from a boy under two years old with a congenital heart defect. Both conserved end residues are part of each CDR3. A D gene is named only where the DNA matches it firmly. Clone sizes are given selectively: once, few, many, or a class where the clone is expanded.

clone_size: NA
j_call: TRBJ1-5
d_call: NA
v_call: TRBV27
cdr3_nt: TGTGCCAGCTCCGGGGGGCAGGGTCATCAGCCCCAGCATTTT
cdr3_aa: CASSGGQGHQPQHF

clone_size: NA
j_call: TRBJ2-5
d_call: TRBD1
v_call: TRBV27
cdr3_nt: TGTGCCAGCAGTCCCCGGACAGGGGAAGAGACCCAGTACTTC
cdr3_aa: CASSPRTGEETQYF

clone_size: NA
j_call: TRBJ2-5
d_call: TRBD1
v_call: TRBV28
cdr3_nt: TGTGCCAGCAGGCAAGGGGACAGCCCCGGGCCAGAGACCCAGTACTTC
cdr3_aa: CASRQGDSPGPETQYF

clone_size: few
j_call: TRBJ2-7
d_call: TRBD2
v_call: TRBV13
cdr3_nt: TGTGCCAGCAGCTCCCGGACTAGCGGGAGGCCCCTCTTC
cdr3_aa: CASSSRTSGRPLF

clone_size: NA
j_call: TRBJ2-1
d_call: TRBD2
v_call: TRBV30
cdr3_nt: TGTGCCTGGACCCGACTAGCGGGAGGGCCGACCTACAATGAGCAGTTCTTC
cdr3_aa: CAWTRLAGGPTYNEQFF

clone_size: NA
j_call: TRBJ2-3
d_call: NA
v_call: TRBV29-1
cdr3_nt: TGCAGCGTTGTTCTGGAGGGCCCCGCAGATACGCAGTATTTT
cdr3_aa: CSVVLEGPADTQYF

clone_size: NA
j_call: TRBJ2-6
d_call: TRBD1
v_call: TRBV25-1
cdr3_nt: TGCGCCAGCAGGGCGGGACAGGGCTGTGGGGCCAACGTCCTGACTTTC
cdr3_aa: CASRAGQGCGANVLTF

clone_size: NA
j_call: TRBJ2-2
d_call: TRBD1
v_call: TRBV28
cdr3_nt: TGTGCCAGCAGTTTATCGAACAGGGGGTCCGGGGAGCTGTTTTTT
cdr3_aa: CASSLSNRGSGELFF

clone_size: NA
j_call: TRBJ1-1
d_call: NA
v_call: TRBV10-3
cdr3_nt: TGTGCCATCACCGGGGATTCCATGAACACTGAAGCTTTCTTT
cdr3_aa: CAITGDSMNTEAFF

clone_size: few
j_call: TRBJ1-2
d_call: NA
v_call: TRBV18
cdr3_nt: TGTGCCAGCTCACGGACAGAGCTCTGGTATGGCTACACCTTC
cdr3_aa: CASSRTELWYGYTF

clone_size: once
j_call: TRBJ2-5
d_call: TRBD2
v_call: TRBV15
cdr3_nt: TGTGCCACCAGCAGAACCTTCGACTTCGCGGGGGACGGGGAAGAGACCCAGTACTTC
cdr3_aa: CATSRTFDFAGDGEETQYF

clone_size: NA
j_call: TRBJ1-1
d_call: NA
v_call: TRBV4-1
cdr3_nt: TGCGCCAGCAGCCAAAACGACAGGCAAAACACTGAAGCTTTCTTT
cdr3_aa: CASSQNDRQNTEAFF

clone_size: NA
j_call: TRBJ2-5
d_call: TRBD1
v_call: TRBV7-3
cdr3_nt: TGTGCCAGCAGCTCCCGAGGGGGCCTGTACCAAGAGACCCAGTACTTC
cdr3_aa: CASSSRGGLYQETQYF

clone_size: NA
j_call: TRBJ2-2
d_call: TRBD1
v_call: TRBV15
cdr3_nt: TGTGCCACCAGCAGACTTAGGGACAGGGGCCCCCCTACCGCCGGGGAGCTGTTTTTT
cdr3_aa: CATSRLRDRGPPTAGELFF

clone_size: NA
j_call: TRBJ1-4
d_call: NA
v_call: TRBV6-5
cdr3_nt: TGTGCCAGCAGTTACTCCCCCACCTCCAGTAATGAAAAACTGTTTTTT
cdr3_aa: CASSYSPTSSNEKLFF

clone_size: NA
j_call: TRBJ1-2
d_call: TRBD1
v_call: TRBV27
cdr3_nt: TGTGCCAGCAGTTTCCGACAGGGCACAGCTCGGGGCTACACCTTC
cdr3_aa: CASSFRQGTARGYTF